Following are 11 T cell receptor beta chains from one sample sequenced in a study of cytomegalovirus exposure and HLA in healthy donors. PCR amplification relied on 60 Vbeta primers (plus 13 Jbeta primers). Some clones are missing from TCRdb's copy, which holds only in-frame ones; the method was immunoSEQ multiplex PCR. The table lists about 130,000 clones, about 81% of them singletons. Input material: PBMCs. These receptors all come from a woman aged 40-49 years in good health and CMV-seropositive.

The chain employs TRBV4-3 and TRBJ1-1; 7 nucleotides agree with TRBD1. The CDR3 covers 14 residues. J was trimmed by 4 bases and V by 1 base; bases with no gene match: 3. The germline gives CDR1 LGHNA, CDR2 YSLEER. CDR3 in amino acids: CASSQGQGATEAFF. CDR3 coding DNA: TGCGCCAGCAGCCAAGGACAGGGAGCCACTGAAGCTTTCTTT.

The gene calls are TRBV6-5 and TRBJ2-2, with TRBD1 identical over 7 bases. This CDR3 has 14 residues. Germline-derived CDR1 and CDR2 are MNHEY and SVGAGI. Germline trimming cut 6 bases from V and 4 bases from J; bases unmatched to any gene: 5. CDR3 loop: CASSRDSFTGELFF. CDR3 coding DNA: TGTGCCAGCAGCCGGGACAGCTTCACCGGGGAGCTGTTTTTT.

This clone appeared a few times. This sequence joins TRBV4-1 and TRBJ2-5; D possibly corresponds to TRBD2 (6 bases). Between the trimmed V and J ends, which lost 4 bases and 5 bases, there was a span of 11 bases. The CDR3 runs to 13 residues. Germline V lookup: CDR1 MGHRA, CDR2 YSYEKL. CDR3 in amino acids: CASSPGRGETQYF. The DNA of the CDR3 is TGCGCCAGCAGCCCGGGACGGGGGGAGACCCAGTACTTC.

This clone was detected only once. The genes are TRBV4-1 and TRBJ2-7, with TRBD2 as a possible D gene (6 bases). Trimming removed 3 bases from V and 3 bases from J, with 9 bases in between. The CDR3 spans 13 residues. Germline CDR1 reads MGHRA; CDR2 reads YSYEKL. CDR3 sequence reads: CASSHQGGYEQYF. CDR3 DNA sequence: TGCGCCAGCAGCCATCAGGGAGGCTACGAGCAGTACTTC.

The chain has TRBV5-4 and TRBJ2-1, with 11 bases that match TRBD2. In germline, CDR1 is SGHNT, CDR2 YYREEE (reference sequence). The length of the CDR3 is 16 residues. V shed 0 bases, J shed 6 bases, and the junction held 5 bases outside the gene matches. The CDR3 here is CASSLEVLAGGNEQFF. CDR3 sequence (DNA): TGTGCCAGCAGCTTGGAGGTCCTAGCGGGAGGCAATGAGCAGTTCTTC.

CDR3 nucleotide sequence: TGTGCCAGCAGTTTATCTGCGGGGTCTGGCTACACCTTC. Translation gives CASSLSAGSGYTF. The rearrangement joins TRBV27 to TRBJ1-2; D remains unclear. This CDR3 is built from 13 residues. CDR1 is MNHEY, CDR2 SMNVEV, per germline (reference sequence). V lost 0 bases, J lost 7 bases, and 9 bases lay in between.

The J gene is TRBJ2-2, the V gene TRBV15; TRBD2 is a possible D gene (6 bases). CDR3 length equals 14 residues. Germline values: CDR1 LNHNV, CDR2 YYDKDF (reference sequence). The V end lost 4 bases, the J end lost 6 bases, and 12 bases lay between the germline ends. CDR3 residues: CATSTMGGPGELFF. DNA for the CDR3: TGTGCCACCAGCACTATGGGGGGACCCGGGGAGCTGTTTTTT.

The CDR3 nucleotides read TGTGCCAGCAGCTCCGGGACTAGCGGTCAAGAGACCCAGTACTTC. As protein: CASSSGTSGQETQYF. The chain employs TRBV5-8 and TRBJ2-5, with 11 bases matching TRBD2. V was pared by 3 bases and J by 2 bases, with 3 bases of the junction left unmatched. Germline CDR1 is SGHTS and CDR2 is YDEGEE. The CDR3 totals 15 residues.

The chain carries TRBV28 and TRBJ1-2, with 7 bases that match TRBD1. V shed 4 bases, J shed 7 bases, and the junction held 6 bases outside the gene matches. In germline, CDR1 is MDHEN, CDR2 SYDVKM. There are 13 residues in the CDR3. The CDR3 DNA is TGTGCCAGCAGTTCAAACAGGGGTAGTGGCTACACCTTC. Its translation is CASSSNRGSGYTF.

The chain joins TRBV6-8 to TRBJ2-1; D remains unclear. CDR3 size: 21 residues. Trimming took 0 bases from V and 7 from J, leaving 31 bases between them. Germline V gene sequence: CDR1 MNHGY, CDR2 SAAAGT. CDR3 loop: CASSYSRPVTRRSAVWNEQFF. In DNA form, the CDR3 reads TGTGCCAGCAGTTACTCCCGCCCCGTAACCCGGCGCTCGGCGGTTTGGAATGAGCAGTTCTTC.

The chain recombines TRBV5-1 with TRBJ2-3; 14 bases are a match to TRBD2. Germline loops: CDR1 SGHRS, CDR2 YFSETQ. This CDR3 is 15 amino acids long. V was pared by 5 bases and J by 1 base, with 0 bases of the junction left unmatched. The CDR3 bases are TGCGCCAGCAGGGGACTAGCGGGGGGCACAGATACGCAGTATTTT. Protein sequence: CASRGLAGGTDTQYF.